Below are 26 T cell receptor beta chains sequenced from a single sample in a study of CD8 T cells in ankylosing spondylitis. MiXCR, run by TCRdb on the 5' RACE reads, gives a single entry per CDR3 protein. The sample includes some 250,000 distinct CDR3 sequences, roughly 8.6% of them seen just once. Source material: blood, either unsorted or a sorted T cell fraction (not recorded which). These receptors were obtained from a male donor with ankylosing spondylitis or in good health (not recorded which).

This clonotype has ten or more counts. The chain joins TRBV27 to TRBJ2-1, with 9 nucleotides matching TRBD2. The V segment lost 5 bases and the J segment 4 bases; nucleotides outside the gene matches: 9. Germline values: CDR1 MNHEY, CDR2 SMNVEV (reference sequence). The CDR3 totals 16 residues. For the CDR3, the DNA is TGTGCCAGCAGTCCCTTGACTAGCGGAGTATACAATGAGCAGTTCTTC. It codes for CASSPLTSGVYNEQFF.

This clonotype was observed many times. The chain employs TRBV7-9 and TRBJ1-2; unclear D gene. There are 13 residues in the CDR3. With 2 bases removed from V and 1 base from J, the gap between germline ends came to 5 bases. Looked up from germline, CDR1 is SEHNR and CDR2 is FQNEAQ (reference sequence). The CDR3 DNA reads TGTGCCAGCAGCTTACAGGTTAACTATGGCTACACCTTC. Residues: CASSLQVNYGYTF.

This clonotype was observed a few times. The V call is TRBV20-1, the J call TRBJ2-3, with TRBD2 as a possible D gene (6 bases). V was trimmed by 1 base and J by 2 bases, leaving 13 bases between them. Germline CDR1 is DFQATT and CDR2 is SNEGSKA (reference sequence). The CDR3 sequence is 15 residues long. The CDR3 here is CSARGWAGLTDTQYF. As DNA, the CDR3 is TGCAGTGCTAGAGGTTGGGCGGGACTCACAGATACGCAGTATTTT.

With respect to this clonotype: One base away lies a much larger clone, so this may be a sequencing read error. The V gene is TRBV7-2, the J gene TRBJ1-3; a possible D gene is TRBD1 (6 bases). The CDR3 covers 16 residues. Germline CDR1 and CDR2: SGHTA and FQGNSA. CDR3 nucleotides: TGTGCCAGCAGCTTAGACCGGGACATACTCCGAAACGCCATATATTTT. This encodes CASSLDRDILRNAIYF.

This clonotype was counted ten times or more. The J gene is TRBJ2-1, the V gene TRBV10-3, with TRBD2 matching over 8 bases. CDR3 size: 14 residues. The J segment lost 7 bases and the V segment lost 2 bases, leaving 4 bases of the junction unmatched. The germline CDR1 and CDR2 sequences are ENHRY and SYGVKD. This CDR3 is CAISEREGLNEQFF. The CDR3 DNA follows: TGTGCCATCAGTGAGCGGGAGGGCCTTAATGAGCAGTTCTTC.

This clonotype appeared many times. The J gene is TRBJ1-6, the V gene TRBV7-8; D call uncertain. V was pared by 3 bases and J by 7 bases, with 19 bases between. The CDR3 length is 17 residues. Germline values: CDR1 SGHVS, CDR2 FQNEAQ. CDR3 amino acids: CASSFDTTAYLNSPLHF. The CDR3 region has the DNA TGTGCCAGCAGCTTCGACACCACAGCTTACCTCAATTCACCCCTCCACTTT. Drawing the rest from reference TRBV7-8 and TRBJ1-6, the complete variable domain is GAGVSQSPRYKVAKRGQDVALRCDPISGHVSLFWYQQALGQGPEFLTYFQNEAQLDKSGLPSDRFFAERPEGSVSTLKIQRTQQEDSAVYLCASSFDTTAYLNSPLHFGNGTRLTVT.

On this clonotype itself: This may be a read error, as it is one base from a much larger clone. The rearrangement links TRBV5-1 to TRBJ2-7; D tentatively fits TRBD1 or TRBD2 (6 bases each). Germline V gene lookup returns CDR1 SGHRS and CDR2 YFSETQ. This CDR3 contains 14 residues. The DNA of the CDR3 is TGCCCCAGCAGCTTGGAGGGGGGCCTCTACGAGCAGTACTTC. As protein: CPSSLEGGLYEQYF.

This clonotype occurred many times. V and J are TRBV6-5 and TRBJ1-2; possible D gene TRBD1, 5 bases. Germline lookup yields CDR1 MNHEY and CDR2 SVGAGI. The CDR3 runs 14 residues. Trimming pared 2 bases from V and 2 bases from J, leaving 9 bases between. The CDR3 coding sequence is TGTGCCAGCAGTTACCCGGGGCAGAACTATGGCTACACCTTC. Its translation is CASSYPGQNYGYTF.

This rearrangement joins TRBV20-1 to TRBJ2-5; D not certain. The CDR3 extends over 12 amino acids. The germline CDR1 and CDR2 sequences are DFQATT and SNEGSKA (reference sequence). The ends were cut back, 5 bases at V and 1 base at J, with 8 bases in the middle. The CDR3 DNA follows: TGCAGTGCTCGGGTACCCCAAGAGACCCAGTACTTC. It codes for CSARVPQETQYF.

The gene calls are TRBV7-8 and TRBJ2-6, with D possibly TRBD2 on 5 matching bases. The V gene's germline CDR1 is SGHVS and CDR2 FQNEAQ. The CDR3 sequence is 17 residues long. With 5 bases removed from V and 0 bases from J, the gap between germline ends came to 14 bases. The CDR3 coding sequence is TGTGCCAGCAGCCCCCTCGGACTCTTCTCTGGGGCCAACGTCCTGACTTTC. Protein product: CASSPLGLFSGANVLTF. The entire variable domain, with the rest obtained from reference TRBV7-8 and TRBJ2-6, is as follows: GAGVSQSPRYKVAKRGQDVALRCDPISGHVSLFWYQQALGQGPEFLTYFQNEAQLDKSGLPSDRFFAERPEGSVSTLKIQRTQQEDSAVYLCASSPLGLFSGANVLTFGAGSRLTVL.

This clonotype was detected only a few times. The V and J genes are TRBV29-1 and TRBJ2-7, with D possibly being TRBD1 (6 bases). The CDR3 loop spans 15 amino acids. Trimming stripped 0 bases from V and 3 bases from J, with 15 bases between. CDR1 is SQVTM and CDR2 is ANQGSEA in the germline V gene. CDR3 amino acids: CSVEEQDRDVYEQYF. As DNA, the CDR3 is TGCAGCGTTGAAGAGCAGGACAGAGATGTCTACGAGCAGTACTTC.

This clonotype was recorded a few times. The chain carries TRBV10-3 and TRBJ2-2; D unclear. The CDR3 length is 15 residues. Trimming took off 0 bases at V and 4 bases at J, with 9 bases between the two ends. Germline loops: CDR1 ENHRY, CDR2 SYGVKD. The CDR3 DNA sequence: TGTGCCATCAGTGAGTCCGAGGCGGCCACCGGGGAGCTGTTTTTT. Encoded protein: CAISESEAATGELFF.

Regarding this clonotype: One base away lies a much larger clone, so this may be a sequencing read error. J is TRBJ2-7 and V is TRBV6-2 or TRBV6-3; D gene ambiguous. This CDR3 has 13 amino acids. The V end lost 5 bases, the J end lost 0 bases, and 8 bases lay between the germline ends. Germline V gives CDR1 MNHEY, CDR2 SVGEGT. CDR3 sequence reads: CASSHGSSYEQYF. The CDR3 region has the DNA TGTGCCAGCAGTCACGGCAGCTCCTACGAGCAGTACTTC.

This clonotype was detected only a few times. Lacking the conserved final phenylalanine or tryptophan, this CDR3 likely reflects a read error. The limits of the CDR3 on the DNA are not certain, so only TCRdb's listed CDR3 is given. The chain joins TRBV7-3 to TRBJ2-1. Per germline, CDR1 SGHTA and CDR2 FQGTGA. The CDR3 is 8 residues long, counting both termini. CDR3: CASSLSRL.

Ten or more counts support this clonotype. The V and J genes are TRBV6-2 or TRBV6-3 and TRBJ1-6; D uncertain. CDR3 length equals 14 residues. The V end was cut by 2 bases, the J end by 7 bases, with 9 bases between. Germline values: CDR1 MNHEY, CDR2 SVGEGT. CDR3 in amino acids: CASSYVFDNSPLHF. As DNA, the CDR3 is TGTGCCAGCAGTTACGTCTTTGACAATTCACCCCTCCACTTT.

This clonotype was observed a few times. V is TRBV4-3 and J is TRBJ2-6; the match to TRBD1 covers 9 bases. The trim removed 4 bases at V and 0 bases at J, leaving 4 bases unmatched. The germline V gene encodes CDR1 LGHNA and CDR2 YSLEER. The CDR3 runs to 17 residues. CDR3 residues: CASSPRDRDSGANVLTF. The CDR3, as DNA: TGCGCCAGCAGCCCCCGGGACAGGGACTCTGGGGCCAACGTCCTGACTTTC.

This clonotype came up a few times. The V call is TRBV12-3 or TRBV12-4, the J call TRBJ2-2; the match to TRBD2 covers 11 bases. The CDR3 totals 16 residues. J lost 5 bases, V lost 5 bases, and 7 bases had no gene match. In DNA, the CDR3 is TGTGCCAGCAGTCAGACTAGCGGGGTACGAACCGGGGAGCTGTTTTTT. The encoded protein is CASSQTSGVRTGELFF.

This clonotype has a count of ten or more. The CDR3 region is CASSQGGELFF. The CDR3 DNA reads TGTGCCAGCAGTCAAGGAGGGGAGCTGTTTTTT. The chain links TRBV6-5 to TRBJ2-2; no reliable D call. The CDR3 contains 11 residues. V was trimmed by 5 bases and J by 8 bases, leaving 6 bases between them. The germline V gene has CDR1 MNHEY and CDR2 SVGAGI.

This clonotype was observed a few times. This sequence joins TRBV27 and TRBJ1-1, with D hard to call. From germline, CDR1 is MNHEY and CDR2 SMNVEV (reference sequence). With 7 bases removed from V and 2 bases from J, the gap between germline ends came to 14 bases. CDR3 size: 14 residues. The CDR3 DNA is TGTGCCAGCAAGGGTAAGGCAGCAAACACTGAAGCTTTCTTT. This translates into CASKGKAANTEAFF.

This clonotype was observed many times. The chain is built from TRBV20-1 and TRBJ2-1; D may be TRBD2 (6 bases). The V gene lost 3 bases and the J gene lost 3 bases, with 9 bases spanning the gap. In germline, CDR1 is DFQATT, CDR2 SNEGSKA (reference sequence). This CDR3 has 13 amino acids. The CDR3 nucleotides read TGCAGTGCTAGCGGGAGTGTCTACAATGAGCAGTTCTTC. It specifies CSASGSVYNEQFF.

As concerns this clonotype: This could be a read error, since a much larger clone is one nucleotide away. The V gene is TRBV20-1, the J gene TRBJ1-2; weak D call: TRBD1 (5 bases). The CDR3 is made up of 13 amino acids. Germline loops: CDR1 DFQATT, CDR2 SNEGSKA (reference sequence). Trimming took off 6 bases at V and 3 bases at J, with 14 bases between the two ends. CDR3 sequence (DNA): TGCAGTGCCAGTCATCAAGGGGACTATGGCTACACCTTC. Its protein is CSASHQGDYGYTF.

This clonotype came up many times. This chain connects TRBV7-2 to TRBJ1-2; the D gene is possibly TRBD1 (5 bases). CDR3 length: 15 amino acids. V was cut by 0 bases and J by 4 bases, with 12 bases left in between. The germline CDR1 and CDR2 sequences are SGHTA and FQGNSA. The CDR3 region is CASSLAPGKGYGYTF. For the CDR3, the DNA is TGTGCCAGCAGCTTAGCGCCAGGGAAGGGCTATGGCTACACCTTC.

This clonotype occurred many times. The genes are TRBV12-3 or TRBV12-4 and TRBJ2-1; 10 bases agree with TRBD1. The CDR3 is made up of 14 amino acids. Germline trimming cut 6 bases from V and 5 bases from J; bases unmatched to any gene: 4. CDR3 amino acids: CASSDRGRNNEQFF. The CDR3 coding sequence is TGTGCCAGCAGCGACAGGGGGCGCAACAATGAGCAGTTCTTC.

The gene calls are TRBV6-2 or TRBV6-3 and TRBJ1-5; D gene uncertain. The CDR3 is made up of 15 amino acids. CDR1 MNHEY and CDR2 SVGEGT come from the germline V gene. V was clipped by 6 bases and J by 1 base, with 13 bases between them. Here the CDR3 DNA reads TGTGCCAGCAGCCATTTTTCAGTCAGCAATCAGCCCCAGCATTTT. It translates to CASSHFSVSNQPQHF.

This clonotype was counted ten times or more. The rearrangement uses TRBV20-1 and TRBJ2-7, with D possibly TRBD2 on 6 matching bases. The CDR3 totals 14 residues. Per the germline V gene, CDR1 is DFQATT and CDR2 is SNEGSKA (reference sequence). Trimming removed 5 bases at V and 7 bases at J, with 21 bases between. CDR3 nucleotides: TGCAGTGCTTCCACAGTACCTGCCGGGGGTGAGCAGTACTTC. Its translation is CSASTVPAGGEQYF.

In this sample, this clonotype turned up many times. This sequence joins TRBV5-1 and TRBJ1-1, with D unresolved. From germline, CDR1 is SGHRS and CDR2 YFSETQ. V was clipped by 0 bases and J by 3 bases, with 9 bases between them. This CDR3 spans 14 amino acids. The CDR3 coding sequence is TGCGCCAGCAGCTTGGACGGGATCTACACTGAAGCTTTCTTT. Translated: CASSLDGIYTEAFF.